The clone carrying this T cell receptor (beta chain) was found a few times. Germline V gene lookup returns CDR1 SEHNR and CDR2 FQNEAQ (reference sequence). The CDR3 extends over 19 amino acids. V lost 1 base to trimming and J lost 0 bases, with 21 bases between them. Sequencing used immunoSEQ multiplex PCR; TCRdb keeps in-frame clones, though not all of them. The sample consists of about 14,000 clones, roughly 82% of them appearing once. The data were taken from a study of OX40 agonist ivuxolimab in advanced cancers. Sequencing used CD4+ or CD8+ T cells sorted from blood, obtained in a trial of the OX40 agonist ivuxolimab. This chain links TRBV7-9 with TRBJ1-1; possible D gene TRBD1, 5 bases. This TCR derives from an adult with an advanced solid tumor such as melanoma, head and neck, liver or kidney cancer. CDR3: CASSLDRFSISVLNTEAFF. CDR3 coding DNA: TGTGCCAGCAGCTTAGACAGGTTCTCAATTTCTGTGCTGAACACTGAAGCTTTCTTT. Supplemented by reference TRBV7-9 and TRBJ1-1, the full variable domain reads DTGVSQNPRHKITKRGQNVTFRCDPISEHNRLYWYRQTLGQGPEFLTYFQNEAQLEKSRLLSDRFSAERPKGSFSTLEIQRTEQGDSAMYLCASSLDRFSISVLNTEAFFGQGTRLTVV.